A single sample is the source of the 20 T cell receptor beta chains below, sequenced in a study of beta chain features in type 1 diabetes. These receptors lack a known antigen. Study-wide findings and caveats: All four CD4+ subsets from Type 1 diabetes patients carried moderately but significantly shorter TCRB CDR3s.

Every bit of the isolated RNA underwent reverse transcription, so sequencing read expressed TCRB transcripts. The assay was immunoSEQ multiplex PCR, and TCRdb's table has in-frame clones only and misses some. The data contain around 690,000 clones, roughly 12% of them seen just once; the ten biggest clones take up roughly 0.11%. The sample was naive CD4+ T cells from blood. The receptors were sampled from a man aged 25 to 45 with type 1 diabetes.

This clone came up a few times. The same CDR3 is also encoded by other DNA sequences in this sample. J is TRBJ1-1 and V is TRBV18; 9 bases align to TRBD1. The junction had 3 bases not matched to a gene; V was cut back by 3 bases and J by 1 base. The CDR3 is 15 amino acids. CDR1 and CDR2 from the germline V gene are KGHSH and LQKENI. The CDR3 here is CASSPRDRANTEAFF. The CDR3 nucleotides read TGTGCCAGCTCACCTCGGGACAGGGCGAACACTGAAGCTTTCTTT.

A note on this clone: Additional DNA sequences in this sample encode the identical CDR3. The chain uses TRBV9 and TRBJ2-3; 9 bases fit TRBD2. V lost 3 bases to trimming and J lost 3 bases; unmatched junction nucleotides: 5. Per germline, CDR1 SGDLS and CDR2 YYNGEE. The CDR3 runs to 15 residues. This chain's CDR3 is CASSATSGGTDTQYF. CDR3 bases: TGTGCCAGCAGCGCGACTAGCGGTGGTACAGATACGCAGTATTTT. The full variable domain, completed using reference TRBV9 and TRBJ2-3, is DSGVTQTPKHLITATGQRVTLRCSPRSGDLSVYWYQQSLDQGLQFLIQYYNGEERAKGNILERFSAQQFPDLHSELNLSSLELGDSALYFCASSATSGGTDTQYFGPGTRLTVL.

The CDR3 here is CASNPGQGVYSNQPQHF. CDR3 coding DNA: TGTGCCAGCAACCCGGGACAGGGGGTTTATAGCAATCAGCCCCAGCATTTT. This rearrangement joins TRBV28 to TRBJ1-5, with 11 bases fitting TRBD1. The trim removed 7 bases at V and 0 bases at J, leaving 8 bases unmatched. Germline V lookup: CDR1 MDHEN, CDR2 SYDVKM. This CDR3 spans 17 amino acids.

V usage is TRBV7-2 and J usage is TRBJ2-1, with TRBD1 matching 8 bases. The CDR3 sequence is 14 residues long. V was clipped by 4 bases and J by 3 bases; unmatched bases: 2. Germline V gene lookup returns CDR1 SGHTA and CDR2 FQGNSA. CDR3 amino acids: CASSWTGFYNEQFF. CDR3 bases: TGTGCCAGCAGCTGGACAGGGTTCTACAATGAGCAGTTCTTC.

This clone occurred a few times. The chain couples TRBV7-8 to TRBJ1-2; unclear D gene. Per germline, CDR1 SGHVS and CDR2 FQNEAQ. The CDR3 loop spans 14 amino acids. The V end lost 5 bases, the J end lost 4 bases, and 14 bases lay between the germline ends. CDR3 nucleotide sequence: TGTGCCAGCAGCCAACAAGTCCCTATCTATGGCTACACCTTC. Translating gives CASSQQVPIYGYTF.

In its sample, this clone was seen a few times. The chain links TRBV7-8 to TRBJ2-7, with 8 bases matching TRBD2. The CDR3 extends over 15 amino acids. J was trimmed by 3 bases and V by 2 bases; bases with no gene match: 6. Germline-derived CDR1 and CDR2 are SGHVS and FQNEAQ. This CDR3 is CASSLMGSGVYEQYF. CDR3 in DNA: TGTGCCAGCAGCTTAATGGGTAGCGGGGTCTACGAGCAGTACTTC. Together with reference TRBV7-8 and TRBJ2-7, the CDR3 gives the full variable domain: GAGVSQSPRYKVAKRGQDVALRCDPISGHVSLFWYQQALGQGPEFLTYFQNEAQLDKSGLPSDRFFAERPEGSVSTLKIQRTQQEDSAVYLCASSLMGSGVYEQYFGPGTRLTVT.

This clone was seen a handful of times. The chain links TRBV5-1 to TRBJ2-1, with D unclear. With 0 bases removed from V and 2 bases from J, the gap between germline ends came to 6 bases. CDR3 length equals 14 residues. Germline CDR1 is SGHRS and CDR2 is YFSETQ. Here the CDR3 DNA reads TGCGCCAGCAGCTTGGTTGGAACCTACAATGAGCAGTTCTTC. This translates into CASSLVGTYNEQFF.

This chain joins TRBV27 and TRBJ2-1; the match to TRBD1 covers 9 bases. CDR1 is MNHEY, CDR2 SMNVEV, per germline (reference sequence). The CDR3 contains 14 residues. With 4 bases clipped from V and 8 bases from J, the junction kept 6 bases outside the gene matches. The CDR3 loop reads CASSSGTGNYEQFF. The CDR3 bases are TGTGCCAGCAGTTCCGGGACAGGGAACTATGAGCAGTTCTTC.

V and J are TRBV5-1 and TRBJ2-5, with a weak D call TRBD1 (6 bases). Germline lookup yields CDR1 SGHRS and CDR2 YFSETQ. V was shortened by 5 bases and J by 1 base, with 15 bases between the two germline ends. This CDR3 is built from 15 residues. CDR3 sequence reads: CASSPNRARQETQYF. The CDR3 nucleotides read TGCGCCAGCAGTCCAAACAGGGCCCGCCAAGAGACCCAGTACTTC.

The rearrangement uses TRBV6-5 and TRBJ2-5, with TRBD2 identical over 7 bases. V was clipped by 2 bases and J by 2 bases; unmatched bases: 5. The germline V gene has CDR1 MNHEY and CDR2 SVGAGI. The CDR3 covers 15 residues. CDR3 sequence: CASSYPGEGQETQYF. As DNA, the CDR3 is TGTGCCAGCAGTTACCCGGGGGAGGGGCAAGAGACCCAGTACTTC.

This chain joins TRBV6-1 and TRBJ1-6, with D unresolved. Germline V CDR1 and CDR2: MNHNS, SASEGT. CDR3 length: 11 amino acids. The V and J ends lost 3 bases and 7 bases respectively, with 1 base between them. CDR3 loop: CASSENSPLHF. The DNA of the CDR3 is TGTGCCAGCAGTGAGAATTCACCCCTCCACTTT.

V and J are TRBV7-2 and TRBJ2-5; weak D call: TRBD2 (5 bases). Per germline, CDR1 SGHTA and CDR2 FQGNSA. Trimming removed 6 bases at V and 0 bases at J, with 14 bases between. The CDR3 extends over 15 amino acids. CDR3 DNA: TGTGCCAGCAGTTGGGTGGGAGAGTACCAAGAGACCCAGTACTTC. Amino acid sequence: CASSWVGEYQETQYF.

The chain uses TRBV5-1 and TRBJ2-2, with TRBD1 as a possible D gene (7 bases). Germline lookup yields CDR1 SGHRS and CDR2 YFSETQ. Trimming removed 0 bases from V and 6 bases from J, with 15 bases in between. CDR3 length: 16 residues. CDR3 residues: CASSLADREDSGELFF. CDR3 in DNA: TGCGCCAGCAGCTTGGCCGACAGGGAGGACTCCGGGGAGCTGTTTTTT.

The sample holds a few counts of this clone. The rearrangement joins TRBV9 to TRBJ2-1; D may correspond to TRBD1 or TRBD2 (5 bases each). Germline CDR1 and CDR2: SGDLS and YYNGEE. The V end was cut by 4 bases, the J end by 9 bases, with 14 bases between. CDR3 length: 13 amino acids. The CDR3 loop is CASSSGTFGEQFF. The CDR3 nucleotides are TGTGCCAGCAGCTCGGGGACCTTTGGTGAGCAGTTCTTC.

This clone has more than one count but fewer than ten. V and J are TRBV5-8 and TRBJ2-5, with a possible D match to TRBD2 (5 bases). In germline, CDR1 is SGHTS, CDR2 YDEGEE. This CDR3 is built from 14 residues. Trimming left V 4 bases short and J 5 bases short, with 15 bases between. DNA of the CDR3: TGTGCCAGCAGCCCTAGGCTCACGGGGGAGACCCAGTACTTC. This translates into CASSPRLTGETQYF.

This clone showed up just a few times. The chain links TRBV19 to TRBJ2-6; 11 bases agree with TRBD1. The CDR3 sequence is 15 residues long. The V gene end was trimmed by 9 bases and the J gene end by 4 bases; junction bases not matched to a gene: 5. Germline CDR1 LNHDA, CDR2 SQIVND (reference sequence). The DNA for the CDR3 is TGTGCCAGCGGACAGGGGGCCCCCGGGGCCAACGTCCTGACTTTC. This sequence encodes CASGQGAPGANVLTF.

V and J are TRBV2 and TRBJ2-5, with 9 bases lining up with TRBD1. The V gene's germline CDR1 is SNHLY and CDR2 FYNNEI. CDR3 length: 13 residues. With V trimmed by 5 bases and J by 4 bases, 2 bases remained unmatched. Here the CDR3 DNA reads TGTGCCAGCAGTATGACAGGGGGAGAGACCCAGTACTTC. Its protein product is CASSMTGGETQYF.

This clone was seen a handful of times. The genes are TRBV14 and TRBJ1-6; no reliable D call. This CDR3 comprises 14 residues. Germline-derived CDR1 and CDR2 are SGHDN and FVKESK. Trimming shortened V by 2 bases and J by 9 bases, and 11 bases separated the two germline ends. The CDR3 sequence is CASSQNMRGSPLHF. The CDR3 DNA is TGTGCCAGCAGCCAAAACATGCGGGGTTCACCCCTCCACTTT. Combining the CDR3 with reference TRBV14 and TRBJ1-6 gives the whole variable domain EAGVTQFPSHSVIEKGQTVTLRCDPISGHDNLYWYRRVMGKEIKFLLHFVKESKQDESGMPNNRFLAERTGGTYSTLKVQPAELEDSGVYFCASSQNMRGSPLHFGNGTRLTVT.

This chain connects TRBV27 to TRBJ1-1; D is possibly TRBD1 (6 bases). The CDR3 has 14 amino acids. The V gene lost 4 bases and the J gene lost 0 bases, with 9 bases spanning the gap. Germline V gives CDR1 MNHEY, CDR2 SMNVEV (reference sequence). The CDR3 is CASSWNRVNTEAFF. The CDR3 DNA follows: TGTGCCAGCAGTTGGAACAGGGTGAACACTGAAGCTTTCTTT.

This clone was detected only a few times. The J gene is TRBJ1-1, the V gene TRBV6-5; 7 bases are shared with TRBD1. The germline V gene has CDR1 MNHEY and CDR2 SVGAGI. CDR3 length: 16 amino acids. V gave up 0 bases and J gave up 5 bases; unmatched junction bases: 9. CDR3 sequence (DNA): TGTGCCAGCAGTTACTCGGGGAGACAGGGTGGAACTGAAGCTTTCTTT. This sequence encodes CASSYSGRQGGTEAFF.